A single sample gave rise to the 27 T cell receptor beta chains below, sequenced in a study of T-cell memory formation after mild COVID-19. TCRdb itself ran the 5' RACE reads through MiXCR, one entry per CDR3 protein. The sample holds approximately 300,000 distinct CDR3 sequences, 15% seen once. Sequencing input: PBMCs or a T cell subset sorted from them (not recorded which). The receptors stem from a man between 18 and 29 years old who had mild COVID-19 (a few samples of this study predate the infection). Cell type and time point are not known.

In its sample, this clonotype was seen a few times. The chain's CDR3 is CASSLGRGSGETQYF. The CDR3, as DNA: TGTGCCAGCAGCTTAGGCCGCGGGTCCGGGGAGACCCAGTACTTC. The V call is TRBV11-3, the J call TRBJ2-5, with D perhaps TRBD2 (5 bases). Germline lookup yields CDR1 SGHNT and CDR2 YENEEA. This CDR3 region has 15 residues. Trimming left V 1 base short and J 5 bases short, with 14 bases between.

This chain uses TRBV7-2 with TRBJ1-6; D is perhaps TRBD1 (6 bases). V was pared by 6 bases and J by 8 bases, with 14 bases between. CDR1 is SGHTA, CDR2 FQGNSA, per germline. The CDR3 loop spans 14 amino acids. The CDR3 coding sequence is TGTGCCAGCAGATCGACAGGAGTATATTCACCCCTCCACTTT. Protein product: CASRSTGVYSPLHF.

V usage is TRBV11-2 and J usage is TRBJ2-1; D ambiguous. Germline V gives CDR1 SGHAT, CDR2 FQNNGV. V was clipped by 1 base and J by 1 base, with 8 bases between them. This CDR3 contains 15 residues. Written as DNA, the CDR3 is TGTGCCAGCAGCTTAGGACTTGGGTCCTACAATGAGCAGTTCTTC. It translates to CASSLGLGSYNEQFF. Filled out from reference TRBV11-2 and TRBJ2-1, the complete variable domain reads EAGVAQSPRYKIIEKRQSVAFWCNPISGHATLYWYQQILGQGPKLLIQFQNNGVVDDSQLPKDRFSAERLKGVDSTLKIQPAKLEDSAVYLCASSLGLGSYNEQFFGPGTRLTVL.

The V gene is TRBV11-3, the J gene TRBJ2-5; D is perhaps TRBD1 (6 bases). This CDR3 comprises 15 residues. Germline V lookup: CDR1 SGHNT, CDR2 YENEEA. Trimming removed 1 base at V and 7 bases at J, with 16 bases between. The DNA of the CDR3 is TGTGCCAGCAGCTTAGTCGGACCAGGGGTCGGGACCCAGTACTTC. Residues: CASSLVGPGVGTQYF.

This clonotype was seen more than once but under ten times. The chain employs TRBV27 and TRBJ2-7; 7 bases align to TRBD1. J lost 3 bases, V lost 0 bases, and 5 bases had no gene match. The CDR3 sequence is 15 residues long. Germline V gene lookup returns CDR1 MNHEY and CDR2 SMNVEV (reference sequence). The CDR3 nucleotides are TGTGCCAGCAGTTTATCTTGGCCAGGGGGCTACGAGCAGTACTTC. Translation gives CASSLSWPGGYEQYF.

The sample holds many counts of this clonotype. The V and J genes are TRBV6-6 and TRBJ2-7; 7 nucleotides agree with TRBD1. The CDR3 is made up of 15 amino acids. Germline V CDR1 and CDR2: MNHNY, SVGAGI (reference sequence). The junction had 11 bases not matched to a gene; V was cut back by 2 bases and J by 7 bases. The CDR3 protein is CASSYLDRALGEQYF. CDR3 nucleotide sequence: TGTGCCAGCAGTTACCTCGACAGGGCTTTGGGAGAGCAGTACTTC.

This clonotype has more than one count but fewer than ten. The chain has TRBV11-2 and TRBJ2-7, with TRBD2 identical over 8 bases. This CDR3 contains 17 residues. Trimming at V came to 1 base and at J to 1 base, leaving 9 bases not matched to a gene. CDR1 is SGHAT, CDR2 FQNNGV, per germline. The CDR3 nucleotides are TGTGCCAGCAGCTTAGTGACCGGGACTAGACGGTCCTACGAGCAGTACTTC. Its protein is CASSLVTGTRRSYEQYF.

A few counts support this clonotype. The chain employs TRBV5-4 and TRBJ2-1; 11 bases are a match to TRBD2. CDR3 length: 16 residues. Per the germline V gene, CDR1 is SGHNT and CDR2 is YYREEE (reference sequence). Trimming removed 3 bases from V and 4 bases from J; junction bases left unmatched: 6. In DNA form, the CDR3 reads TGTGCCAGCAGCTCAGAATTAGCGGGGGGGTACAATGAGCAGTTCTTC. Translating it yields CASSSELAGGYNEQFF.

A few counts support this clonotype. CDR3 nucleotide sequence: TGTGCCAGCAGCCCCCGAGACATACTGAGCTCCTACAATGAGCAGTTCTTC. Amino acids: CASSPRDILSSYNEQFF. The chain carries TRBV9 and TRBJ2-1; D remains ambiguous. Germline CDR1 is SGDLS and CDR2 is YYNGEE. The length of the CDR3 is 17 residues. V lost 4 bases and J 0 bases, leaving 17 bases between the germline ends.

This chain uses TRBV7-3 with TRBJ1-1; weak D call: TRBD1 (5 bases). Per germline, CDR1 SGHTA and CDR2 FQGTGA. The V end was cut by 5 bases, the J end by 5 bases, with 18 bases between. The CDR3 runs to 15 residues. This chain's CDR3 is CASSAKQVLRTEAFF. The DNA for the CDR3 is TGTGCCAGCAGCGCCAAACAGGTCCTGAGGACTGAAGCTTTCTTT.

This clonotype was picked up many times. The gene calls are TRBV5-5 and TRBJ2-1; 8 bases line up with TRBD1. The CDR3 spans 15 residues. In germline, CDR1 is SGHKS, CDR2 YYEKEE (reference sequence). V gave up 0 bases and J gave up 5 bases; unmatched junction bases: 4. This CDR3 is CASSLGTGPHNEQFF. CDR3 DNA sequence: TGTGCCAGCAGCTTGGGGACAGGGCCCCACAATGAGCAGTTCTTC. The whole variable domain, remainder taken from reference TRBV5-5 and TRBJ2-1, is DAGVTQSPTHLIKTRGQQVTLRCSPISGHKSVSWYQQVLGQGPQFIFQYYEKEERGRGNFPDRFSARQFPNYSSELNVNALLLGDSALYLCASSLGTGPHNEQFFGPGTRLTVL.

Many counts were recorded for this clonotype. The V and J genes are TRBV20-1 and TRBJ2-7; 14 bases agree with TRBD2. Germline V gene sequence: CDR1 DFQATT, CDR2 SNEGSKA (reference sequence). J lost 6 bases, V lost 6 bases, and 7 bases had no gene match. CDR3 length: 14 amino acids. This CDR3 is CSASGTSGGLEQYF. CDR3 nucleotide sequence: TGCAGTGCGTCCGGGACTAGCGGGGGTCTCGAGCAGTACTTC.

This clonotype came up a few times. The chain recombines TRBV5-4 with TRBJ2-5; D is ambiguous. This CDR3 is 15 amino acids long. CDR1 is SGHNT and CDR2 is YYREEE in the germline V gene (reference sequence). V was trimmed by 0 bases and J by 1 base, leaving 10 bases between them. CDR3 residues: CASSLVATGQETQYF. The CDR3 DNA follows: TGTGCCAGCAGCTTGGTCGCGACGGGCCAAGAGACCCAGTACTTC. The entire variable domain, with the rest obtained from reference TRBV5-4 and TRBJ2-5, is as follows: ETGVTQSPTHLIKTRGQQVTLRCSSQSGHNTVSWYQQALGQGPQFIFQYYREEENGRGNFPPRFSGLQFPNYSSELNVNALELDDSALYLCASSLVATGQETQYFGPGTRLLVL.

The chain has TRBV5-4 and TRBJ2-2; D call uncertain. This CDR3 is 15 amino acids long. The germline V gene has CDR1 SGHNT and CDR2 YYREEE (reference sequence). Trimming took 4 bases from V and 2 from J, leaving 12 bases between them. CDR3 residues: CASSAIGRNTGELFF. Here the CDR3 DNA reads TGTGCCAGCAGCGCAATCGGACGAAACACCGGGGAGCTGTTTTTT.

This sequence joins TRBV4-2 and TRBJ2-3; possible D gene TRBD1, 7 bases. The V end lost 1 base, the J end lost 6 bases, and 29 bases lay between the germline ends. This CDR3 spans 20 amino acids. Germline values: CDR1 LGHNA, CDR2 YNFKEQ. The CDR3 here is CASSQGKGVSRGDFVDTQYF. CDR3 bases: TGTGCCAGCAGCCAAGGAAAGGGTGTGAGCAGGGGGGACTTCGTGGATACGCAGTATTTT.

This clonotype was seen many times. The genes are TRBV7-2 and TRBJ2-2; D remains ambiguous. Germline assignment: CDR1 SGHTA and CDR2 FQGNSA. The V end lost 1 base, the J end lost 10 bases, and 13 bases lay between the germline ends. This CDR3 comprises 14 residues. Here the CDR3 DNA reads TGTGCCAGCAGCTTAGTGGCGCTAGGAACGGAGCTGTTTTTT. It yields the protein CASSLVALGTELFF.

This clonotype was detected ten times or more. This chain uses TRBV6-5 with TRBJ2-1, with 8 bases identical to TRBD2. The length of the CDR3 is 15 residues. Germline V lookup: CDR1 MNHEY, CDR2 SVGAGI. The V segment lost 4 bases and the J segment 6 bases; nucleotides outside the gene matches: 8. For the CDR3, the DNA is TGTGCCAGCAGTTCCGGGAGGGGGGTGTTCAATGAGCAGTTCTTC. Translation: CASSSGRGVFNEQFF.

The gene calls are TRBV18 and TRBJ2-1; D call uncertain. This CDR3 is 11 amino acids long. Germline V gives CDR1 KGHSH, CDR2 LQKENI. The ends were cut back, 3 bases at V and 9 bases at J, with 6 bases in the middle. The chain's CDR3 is CASSPRSEQFF. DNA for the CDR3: TGTGCCAGCTCACCTCGAAGTGAGCAGTTCTTC.

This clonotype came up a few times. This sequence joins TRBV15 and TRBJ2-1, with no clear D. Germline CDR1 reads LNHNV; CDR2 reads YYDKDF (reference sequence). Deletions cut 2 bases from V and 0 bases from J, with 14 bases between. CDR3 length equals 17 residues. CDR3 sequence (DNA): TGTGCCACCAGCAGACTCTACAGCCCTGTCTCCTACAATGAGCAGTTCTTC. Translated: CATSRLYSPVSYNEQFF.

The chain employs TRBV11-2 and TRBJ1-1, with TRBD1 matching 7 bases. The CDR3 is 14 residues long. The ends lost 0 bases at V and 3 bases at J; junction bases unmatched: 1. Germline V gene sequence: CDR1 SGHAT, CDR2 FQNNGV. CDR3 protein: CASSLEGQHTEAFF. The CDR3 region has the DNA TGTGCCAGCAGCTTAGAGGGACAGCACACTGAAGCTTTCTTT.

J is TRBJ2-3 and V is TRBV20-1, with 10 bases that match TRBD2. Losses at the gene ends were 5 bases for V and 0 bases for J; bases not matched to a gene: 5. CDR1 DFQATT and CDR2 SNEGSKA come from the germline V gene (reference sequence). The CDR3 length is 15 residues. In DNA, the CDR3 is TGCAGTGCTCATCAACTAGCGGGGAGCACAGATACGCAGTATTTT. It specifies CSAHQLAGSTDTQYF.

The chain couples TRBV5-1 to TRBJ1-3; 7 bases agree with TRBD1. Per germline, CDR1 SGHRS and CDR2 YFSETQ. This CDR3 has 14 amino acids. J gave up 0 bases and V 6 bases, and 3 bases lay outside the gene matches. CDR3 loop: CASTAGGSGNTIYF. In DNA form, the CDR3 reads TGCGCCAGCACGGCAGGGGGCTCTGGAAACACCATATATTTT. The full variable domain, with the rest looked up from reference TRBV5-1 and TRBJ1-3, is KAGVTQTPRYLIKTRGQQVTLSCSPISGHRSVSWYQQTPGQGLQFLFEYFSETQRNKGNFPGRFSGRQFSNSRSEMNVSTLELGDSALYLCASTAGGSGNTIYFGEGSWLTVV.

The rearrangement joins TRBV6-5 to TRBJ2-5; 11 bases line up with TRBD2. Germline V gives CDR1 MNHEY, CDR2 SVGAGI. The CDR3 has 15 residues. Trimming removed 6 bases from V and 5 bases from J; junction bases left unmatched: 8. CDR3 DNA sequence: TGTGCCAGCAGGAGACTAGCGGGATTAGGGGAGACCCAGTACTTC. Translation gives CASRRLAGLGETQYF.

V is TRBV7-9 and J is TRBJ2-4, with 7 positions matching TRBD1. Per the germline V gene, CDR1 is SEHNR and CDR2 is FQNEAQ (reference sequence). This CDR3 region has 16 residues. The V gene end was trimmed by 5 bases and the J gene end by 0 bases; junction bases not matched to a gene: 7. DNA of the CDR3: TGTGCCAGCAGCGGGGACAGAACCTTAGCCAAAAACATTCAGTACTTC. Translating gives CASSGDRTLAKNIQYF.

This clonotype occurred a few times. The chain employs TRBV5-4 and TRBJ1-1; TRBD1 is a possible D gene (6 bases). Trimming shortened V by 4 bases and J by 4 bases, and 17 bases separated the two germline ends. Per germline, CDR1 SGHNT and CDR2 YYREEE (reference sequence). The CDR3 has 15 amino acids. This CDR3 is CASSPGGAEGTEAFF. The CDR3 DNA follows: TGTGCCAGCAGCCCCGGGGGGGCGGAGGGCACTGAAGCTTTCTTT. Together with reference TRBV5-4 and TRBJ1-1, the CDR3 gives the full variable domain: ETGVTQSPTHLIKTRGQQVTLRCSSQSGHNTVSWYQQALGQGPQFIFQYYREEENGRGNFPPRFSGLQFPNYSSELNVNALELDDSALYLCASSPGGAEGTEAFFGQGTRLTVV.

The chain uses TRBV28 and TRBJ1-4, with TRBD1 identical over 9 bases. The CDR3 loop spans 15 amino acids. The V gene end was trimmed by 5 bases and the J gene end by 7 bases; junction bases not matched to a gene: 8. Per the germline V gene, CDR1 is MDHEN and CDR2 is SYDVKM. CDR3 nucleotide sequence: TGTGCCAGCAGTCCCGGGACAGGGAAAGGTGAAAAACTGTTTTTT. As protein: CASSPGTGKGEKLFF.

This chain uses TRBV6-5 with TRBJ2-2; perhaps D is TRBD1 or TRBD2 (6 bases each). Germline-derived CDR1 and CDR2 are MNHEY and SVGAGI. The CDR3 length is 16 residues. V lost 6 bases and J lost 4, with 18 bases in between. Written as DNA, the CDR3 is TGTGCCAGCAGACTTGGGGGGCTTAGCGGCACCGGGGAGCTGTTTTTT. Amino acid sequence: CASRLGGLSGTGELFF.